This T cell receptor beta chain was sequenced in a study of T cells in Graves' hyperthyroidism and ophthalmopathy. Study-wide background: At initial diagnosis, before any treatment had begun, peripheral blood was obtained.

Uncontrolled infections, other autoimmune diseases, pregnancy or lactation led to exclusion of patients. PBMCs were sourced from roughly 10 ml fresh peripheral blood. The study, taken as a whole, reports: The majority of expanded thyroid clonotypes above 0.001 also appeared in blood.

RNA transcripts yielded amplified TCR beta CDR3 regions. When the TCR CDR3 underwent first-round RT-PCR, the HTBI primer set was used. TCRdb reanalysed the multiplex PCR reads using MiXCR and keeps one entry per CDR3 protein. The sample contains about 480,000 distinct CDR3 sequences, about 22% of which appear only once. This clonotype has just a few counts. Its antigen is still unknown. CDR1 is MNHNS, CDR2 SASEGT, per germline. CDR3 size: 16 residues. Germline trimming cut 5 bases from V and 5 bases from J; bases unmatched to any gene: 8. The chain carries TRBV6-1 and TRBJ2-1; 11 bases fit TRBD2. The clonotype was recovered from a woman in her seventies with Graves' ophthalmopathy. Material: blood. CDR3 bases: TGTGCCAGCAGTCTCTTTACTAGCGGGAGTAACAATGAGCAGTTCTTC. Protein product: CASSLFTSGSNNEQFF.